This T cell receptor beta chain is drawn from a study of vaccination effects on CD4 cells after COVID-19. Study as a whole: All study participants received two doses of BNT162b2 or mRNA-1273 vaccine.

Peptide-pool stimulation followed by sequencing identified expanded antigen-specific CD4+ clonotypes in the ViraFEST assay. The culture ran for about 11 days, and then CD4+ T cells were isolated. Neither prior SARS-CoV-2 infection nor positive nucleocapsid antibodies were present in the vaccine recipients. A few million PBMC per well were cultured with 7.5 to 10 IU/ml IL-2 and 7.5 to 10 ug/ml peptides. Half the medium was replaced with IL-2 medium on days 3 and 7. Trimming cost V 0 bases and J 5 bases, with 11 bases left between them. Germline V gene data show CDR1 as SGHRS and CDR2 as YFSETQ. CDR3 length: 14 residues. Points on this clone: Antigen unknown.

The repertoire was sequenced with immunoSEQ multiplex PCR; TCRdb's copy has only in-frame clones and lacks some. Among under 80,000 clones, about 70% were seen once, and the ten largest hold approximately 1.7%. This sequence was found in a human donor who received a COVID-19 vaccine. This sample comprised CD4+ T cells from PBMCs cultured with HCoV-229E spike peptides, obtained before COVID-19 vaccination. The chain recombines TRBV5-1 with TRBJ2-5, with D maybe TRBD2 (5 bases). CDR3 DNA: TGCGCCAGCAGCTTGGCCCAACGCGGGGAGACCCAGTACTTC. Its translation is CASSLAQRGETQYF.